The 20 T cell receptor beta chains below come from one sample, sequenced in a study of long-term antiretroviral therapy in people with HIV. The authors ran the immunoSEQ assay, v3.0, at survey level. Assay: immunoSEQ multiplex PCR; the TCRdb copy retains only in-frame clones and omits some. The data show more than 25,000 clones, roughly 98% seen once. Here the sequenced sample was unsorted PBMCs, taken 7.6 years after starting antiretroviral therapy. Every receptor here comes from a man aged 30 to 39 with HIV.

The genes are TRBV27 and TRBJ2-1; no clear D. CDR3 size: 17 residues. In germline, CDR1 is MNHEY, CDR2 SMNVEV (reference sequence). V lost 3 bases, J lost 0 bases, and 15 bases lay in between. This CDR3 is CASSLGLGISSYNEQFF. CDR3 coding DNA: TGTGCCAGCAGTTTGGGTCTTGGGATTAGCTCCTACAATGAGCAGTTCTTC.

The count of this clone is one. The CDR3 DNA sequence: TGCGCCAGCGGGGCGGGGGGCCCAAACAATGAGCAGTTCTTC. Translated, it gives CASGAGGPNNEQFF. This sequence joins TRBV10-2 and TRBJ2-1, with 8 bases aligning to TRBD2. This CDR3 is built from 14 residues. The V segment lost 8 bases and the J segment 5 bases; nucleotides outside the gene matches: 8. Germline CDR1 is WSHSY and CDR2 is SAAADI.

In DNA form, the CDR3 reads TGTGCCTGGAGTAACACCGGGGAGCTGTTTTTT. Its translation is CAWSNTGELFF. The chain is built from TRBV30 and TRBJ2-2, with unresolved D. The CDR3 covers 11 residues. Germline assignment: CDR1 GTSNPN and CDR2 SVGIG (reference sequence). Trimming took 2 bases from V and 2 from J, leaving 0 bases between them.

The chain recombines TRBV11-2 with TRBJ2-1; TRBD2 matches 9 bases. Germline V gives CDR1 SGHAT, CDR2 FQNNGV. The ends lost 2 bases at V and 5 bases at J; junction bases unmatched: 13. This CDR3 region has 18 residues. CDR3 protein: CASSLMWRGGHRNNEQFF. The CDR3 nucleotides are TGTGCCAGCAGCTTAATGTGGCGGGGGGGCCATAGGAACAATGAGCAGTTCTTC.

The V and J genes are TRBV15 and TRBJ1-4; maybe TRBD1 (5 bases). Germline CDR1 reads LNHNV; CDR2 reads YYDKDF (reference sequence). The CDR3 runs to 14 residues. The V and J ends lost 8 bases and 6 bases respectively, with 16 bases between them. The CDR3 sequence is CATGRGVRDEKLFF. The CDR3 region has the DNA TGTGCCACCGGCCGTGGGGTCAGGGATGAAAAACTGTTTTTT. Variable domain in full (rest from reference TRBV15 and TRBJ1-4): DAMVIQNPRYQVTQFGKPVTLSCSQTLNHNVMYWYQQKSSQAPKLLFHYYDKDFNNEADTPDNFQSRRPNTSFCFLDIRSPGLGDTAMYLCATGRGVRDEKLFFGSGTQLSVL.

V is TRBV15 and J is TRBJ1-3; maybe TRBD1 (5 bases). The length of the CDR3 is 15 residues. V was clipped by 6 bases and J by 2 bases, with 14 bases between them. Germline V gene data show CDR1 as LNHNV and CDR2 as YYDKDF (reference sequence). The CDR3 region has the DNA TGTGCCACCAGTCTAGGGACGTTCGCTGGAAACACCATATATTTT. Protein sequence: CATSLGTFAGNTIYF.

This chain joins TRBV5-6 and TRBJ1-3; D is unresolved. V lost 0 bases and J lost 2, with 9 bases in between. This CDR3 spans 15 amino acids. The V gene's germline CDR1 is SGHDT and CDR2 YYEEEE. The CDR3 nucleotides are TGTGCCAGCAGCTTGGGTCTTCCAACTGGAAACACCATATATTTT. It codes for CASSLGLPTGNTIYF.

The chain uses TRBV6-5 and TRBJ1-5; 7 bases line up with TRBD1. Germline CDR1 MNHEY, CDR2 SVGAGI. V was clipped by 5 bases and J by 3 bases; unmatched bases: 7. The CDR3 consists of 15 residues. CDR3 amino acids: CASSRTTGTNQPQHF. CDR3 DNA: TGTGCCAGCAGTCGTACGACAGGGACCAATCAGCCCCAGCATTTT.

The CDR3 DNA reads TGCGCCAGCAGCCAAGAGAAGGGGGACAGGGTCTCAGGAAACACCATATATTTT. This translates into CASSQEKGDRVSGNTIYF. The V gene is TRBV4-1, the J gene TRBJ1-3; TRBD1 matches 9 bases. Germline-derived CDR1 and CDR2 are MGHRA and YSYEKL. V lost 0 bases to trimming and J lost 4 bases; unmatched junction nucleotides: 10. This CDR3 region has 18 residues.

DNA of the CDR3: TGTGCCAGCAGCCAAGAAGGGGGGGGCGCAGGCTACACCTTC. Encoded protein: CASSQEGGGAGYTF. This chain uses TRBV4-2 with TRBJ1-2; TRBD1 is a possible D gene (6 bases). Germline CDR1 and CDR2: LGHNA and YNFKEQ. V was clipped by 0 bases and J by 8 bases, with 13 bases between them. The CDR3 is 14 amino acids.

CDR3 loop: CASSYSTPGQGNSPLHF. The CDR3 region has the DNA TGCGCCAGCAGCTATTCGACTCCGGGACAGGGGAATTCACCCCTCCACTTT. J is TRBJ1-6 and V is TRBV5-1; 10 nucleotides agree with TRBD1. CDR3 length: 17 amino acids. V lost 3 bases to trimming and J lost 7 bases; unmatched junction nucleotides: 10. Germline CDR1 reads SGHRS; CDR2 reads YFSETQ.

The chain links TRBV5-6 to TRBJ2-3; D is perhaps TRBD1 (5 bases). Trimming left V 4 bases short and J 1 base short, with 16 bases between. The CDR3 extends over 16 amino acids. Germline V lookup: CDR1 SGHDT, CDR2 YYEEEE. In DNA, the CDR3 is TGTGCCAGCAGCATCAAACTTGGGGCCCGCACAGATACGCAGTATTTT. Protein product: CASSIKLGARTDTQYF. The full variable domain, its missing parts supplied by reference TRBV5-6 and TRBJ2-3, is DAGVTQSPTHLIKTRGQQVTLRCSPKSGHDTVSWYQQALGQGPQFIFQYYEEEERQRGNFPDRFSGHQFPNYSSELNVNALLLGDSALYLCASSIKLGARTDTQYFGPGTRLTVL.

The gene calls are TRBV30 and TRBJ2-7; no firm D call. The CDR3 loop spans 14 amino acids. Germline V gene data show CDR1 as GTSNPN and CDR2 as SVGIG (reference sequence). V lost 0 bases to trimming and J lost 2 bases, with 11 bases between them. CDR3 amino acids: CAWSVWVGPYEQYF. CDR3 coding DNA: TGTGCCTGGAGTGTATGGGTAGGGCCCTACGAGCAGTACTTC.

The rearrangement uses TRBV5-6 and TRBJ1-2, with a weak D call TRBD1 (5 bases). The CDR3 contains 13 residues. Germline assignment: CDR1 SGHDT and CDR2 YYEEEE. Trimming took off 7 bases at V and 4 bases at J, with 14 bases between the two ends. This chain's CDR3 is CASRRGLLYGYTF. The CDR3 DNA sequence: TGTGCCAGCCGCCGGGGCCTACTCTATGGCTACACCTTC.

V and J are TRBV29-1 and TRBJ2-2; no clear D gene. The CDR3 extends over 12 amino acids. Trimming pared 7 bases from V and 4 bases from J, leaving 10 bases between. CDR1 SQVTM and CDR2 ANQGSEA come from the germline V gene. The CDR3 loop reads CSAGRVTGELFF. The CDR3 nucleotides are TGCAGCGCCGGGCGCGTCACCGGGGAGCTGTTTTTT.

The rearrangement joins TRBV4-1 to TRBJ2-7; TRBD2 matches 7 bases. Per the germline V gene, CDR1 is MGHRA and CDR2 is YSYEKL. CDR3 length: 14 amino acids. The ends lost 4 bases at V and 3 bases at J; junction bases unmatched: 6. The CDR3 protein is CASSLLLASYEQYF. For the CDR3, the DNA is TGCGCCAGCAGCCTATTACTAGCGAGCTACGAGCAGTACTTC.

The V call is TRBV10-1, the J call TRBJ2-7; weak D call: TRBD2 (5 bases). Trimming stripped 3 bases from V and 4 bases from J, with 25 bases between. CDR1 is WNHNN and CDR2 is SYGVQD in the germline V gene (reference sequence). This CDR3 contains 18 residues. CDR3 sequence reads: CASSELLPIPRGGYEQYF. The CDR3 region has the DNA TGCGCCAGCAGTGAACTCCTCCCGATCCCCCGGGGTGGATACGAGCAGTACTTC.

The chain carries TRBV5-1 and TRBJ2-7; D possibly corresponds to TRBD1 (6 bases). Germline CDR1 SGHRS, CDR2 YFSETQ. V lost 3 bases to trimming and J lost 3 bases, with 13 bases between them. This CDR3 has 14 residues. The CDR3 loop reads CASSSSTGLYEQYF. CDR3 DNA sequence: TGCGCCAGCAGCTCATCGACAGGTCTCTACGAGCAGTACTTC.

The rearrangement links TRBV5-6 to TRBJ1-4, with 8 bases lining up with TRBD1. Germline CDR1 and CDR2: SGHDT and YYEEEE. The CDR3 contains 14 residues. V was pared by 3 bases and J by 8 bases, with 6 bases of the junction left unmatched. The chain's CDR3 is CASSSDRGYEKLFF. CDR3 nucleotides: TGTGCCAGCAGCTCCGACAGGGGTTACGAAAAACTGTTTTTT.

The V gene is TRBV27, the J gene TRBJ2-7, with 11 bases identical to TRBD2. The CDR3 is made up of 16 amino acids. CDR1 and CDR2 from the germline V gene are MNHEY and SMNVEV (reference sequence). The V segment lost 6 bases and the J segment 2 bases; nucleotides outside the gene matches: 9. Here the CDR3 DNA reads TGTGCCAGCAGCAACTCATTAGCGGGAGGGCCCTACGAGCAGTACTTC. Translating gives CASSNSLAGGPYEQYF.